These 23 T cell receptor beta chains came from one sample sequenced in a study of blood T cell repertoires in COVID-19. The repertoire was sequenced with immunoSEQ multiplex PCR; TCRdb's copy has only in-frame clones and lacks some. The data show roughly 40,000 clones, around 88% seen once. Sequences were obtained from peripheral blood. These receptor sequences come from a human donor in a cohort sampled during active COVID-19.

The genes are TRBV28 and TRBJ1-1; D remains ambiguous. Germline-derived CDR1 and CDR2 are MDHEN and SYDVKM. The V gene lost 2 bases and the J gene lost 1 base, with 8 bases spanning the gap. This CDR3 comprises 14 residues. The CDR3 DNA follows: TGTGCCAGCAGTTTAGTGGAGAGGAACACTGAAGCTTTCTTT. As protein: CASSLVERNTEAFF.

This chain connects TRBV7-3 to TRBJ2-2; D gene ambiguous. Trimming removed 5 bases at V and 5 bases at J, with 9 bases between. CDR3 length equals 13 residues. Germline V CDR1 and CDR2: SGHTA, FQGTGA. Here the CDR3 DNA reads TGTGCCAGCAGCCAAAAACGGACCGGGGAGCTGTTTTTT. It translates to CASSQKRTGELFF.

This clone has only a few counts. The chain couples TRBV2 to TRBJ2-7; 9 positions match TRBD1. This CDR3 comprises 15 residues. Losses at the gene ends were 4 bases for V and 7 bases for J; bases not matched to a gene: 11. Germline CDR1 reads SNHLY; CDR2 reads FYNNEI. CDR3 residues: CASSAPGQGRGEQYF. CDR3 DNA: TGTGCCAGCAGTGCTCCGGGACAGGGACGAGGGGAGCAGTACTTC. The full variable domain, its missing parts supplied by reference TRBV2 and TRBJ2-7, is EPEVTQTPSHQVTQMGQEVILRCVPISNHLYFYWYRQILGQKVEFLVSFYNNEISEKSEIFDDQFSVERPDGSNFTLKIRSTKLEDSAMYFCASSAPGQGRGEQYFGPGTRLTVT.

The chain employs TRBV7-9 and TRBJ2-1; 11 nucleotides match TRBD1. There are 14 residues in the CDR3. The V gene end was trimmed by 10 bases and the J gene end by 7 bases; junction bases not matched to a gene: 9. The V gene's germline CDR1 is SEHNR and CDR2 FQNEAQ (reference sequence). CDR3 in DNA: TGTGCCACACCCCGGGACAGGGGGGTAAATGAGCAGTTCTTC. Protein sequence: CATPRDRGVNEQFF.

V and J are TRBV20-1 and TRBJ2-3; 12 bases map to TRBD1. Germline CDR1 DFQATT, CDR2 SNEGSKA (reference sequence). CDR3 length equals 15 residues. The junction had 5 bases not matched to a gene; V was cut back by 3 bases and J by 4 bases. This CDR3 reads CSASEGTGGADTQYF. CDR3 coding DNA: TGCAGTGCTAGTGAAGGGACAGGGGGCGCAGATACGCAGTATTTT.

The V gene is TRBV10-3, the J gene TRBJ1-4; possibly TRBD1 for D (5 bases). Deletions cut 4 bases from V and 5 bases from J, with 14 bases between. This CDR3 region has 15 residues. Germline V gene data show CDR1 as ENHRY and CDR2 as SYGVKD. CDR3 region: CAISGGRSSNEKLFF. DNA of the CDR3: TGTGCCATCAGTGGGGGGAGGAGTTCGAATGAAAAACTGTTTTTT.

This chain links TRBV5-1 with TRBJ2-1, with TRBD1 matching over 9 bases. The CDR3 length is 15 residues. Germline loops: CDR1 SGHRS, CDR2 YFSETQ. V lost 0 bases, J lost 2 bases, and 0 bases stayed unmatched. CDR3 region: CASSLDRGPYNEQFF. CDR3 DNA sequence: TGCGCCAGCAGCTTGGACAGGGGGCCCTACAATGAGCAGTTCTTC.

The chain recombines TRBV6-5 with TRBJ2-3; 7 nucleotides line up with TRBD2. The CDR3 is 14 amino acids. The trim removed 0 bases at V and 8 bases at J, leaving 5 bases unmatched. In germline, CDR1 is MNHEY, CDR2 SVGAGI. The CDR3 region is CASSYSGGRGTQYF. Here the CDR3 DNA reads TGTGCCAGCAGTTACTCGGGAGGGAGGGGTACGCAGTATTTT.

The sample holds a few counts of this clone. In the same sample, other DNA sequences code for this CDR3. DNA of the CDR3: TGCAGTGCTAGTATCCAGGAAGGGACCCAGTACTTC. It encodes CSASIQEGTQYF. The chain employs TRBV20-1 and TRBJ2-5, with D unclear. Germline CDR1 DFQATT, CDR2 SNEGSKA (reference sequence). This CDR3 is built from 12 residues. V lost 3 bases to trimming and J lost 7 bases, with 12 bases between them.

This CDR3 reads CASSLGTSGLVTDTQYF. CDR3 DNA sequence: TGCGCCAGCAGCTTGGGCACTAGCGGTTTGGTAACAGATACGCAGTATTTT. The chain employs TRBV5-1 and TRBJ2-3, with 8 bases fitting TRBD2. Trimming at V came to 0 bases and at J to 3 bases, leaving 9 bases not matched to a gene. The CDR3 length is 17 residues. Germline V gene sequence: CDR1 SGHRS, CDR2 YFSETQ.

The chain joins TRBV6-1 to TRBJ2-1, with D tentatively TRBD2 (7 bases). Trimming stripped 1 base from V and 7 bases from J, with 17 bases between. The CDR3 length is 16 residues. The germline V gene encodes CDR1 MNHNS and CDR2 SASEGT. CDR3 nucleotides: TGTGCCAGCAGTGAAGAGGGCGGGGGCAGGGCTAATGAGCAGTTCTTC. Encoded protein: CASSEEGGGRANEQFF.

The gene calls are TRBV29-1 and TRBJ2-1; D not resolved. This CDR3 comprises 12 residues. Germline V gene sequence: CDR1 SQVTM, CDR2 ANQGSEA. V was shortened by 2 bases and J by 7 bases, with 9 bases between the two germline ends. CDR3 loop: CSVELYRNEQFF. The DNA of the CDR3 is TGCAGCGTTGAATTGTACAGAAATGAGCAGTTCTTC.

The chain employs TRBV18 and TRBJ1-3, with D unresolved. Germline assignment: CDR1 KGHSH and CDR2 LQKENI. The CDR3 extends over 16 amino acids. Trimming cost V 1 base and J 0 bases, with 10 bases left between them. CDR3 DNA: TGTGCCAGCTCACCACGGACGGGAAGCTCTGGAAACACCATATATTTT. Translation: CASSPRTGSSGNTIYF. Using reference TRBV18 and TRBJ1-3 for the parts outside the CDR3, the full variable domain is NAGVMQNPRHLVRRRGQEARLRCSPMKGHSHVYWYRQLPEEGLKFMVYLQKENIIDESGMPKERFSAEFPKEGPSILRIQQVVRGDSAAYFCASSPRTGSSGNTIYFGEGSWLTVV.

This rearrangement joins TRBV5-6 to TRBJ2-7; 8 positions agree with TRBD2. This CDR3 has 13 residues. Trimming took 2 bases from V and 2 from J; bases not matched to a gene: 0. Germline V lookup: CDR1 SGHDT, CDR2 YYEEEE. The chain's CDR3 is CASSFGGAYEQYF. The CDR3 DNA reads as TGTGCCAGCAGCTTCGGGGGGGCCTACGAGCAGTACTTC.

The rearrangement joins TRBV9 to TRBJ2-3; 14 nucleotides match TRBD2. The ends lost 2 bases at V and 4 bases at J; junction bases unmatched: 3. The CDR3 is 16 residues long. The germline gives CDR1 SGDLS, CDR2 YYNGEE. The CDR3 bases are TGTGCCAGCAGCGTCCTGACTAGCGGGGGGGCAGATACGCAGTATTTT. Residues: CASSVLTSGGADTQYF.

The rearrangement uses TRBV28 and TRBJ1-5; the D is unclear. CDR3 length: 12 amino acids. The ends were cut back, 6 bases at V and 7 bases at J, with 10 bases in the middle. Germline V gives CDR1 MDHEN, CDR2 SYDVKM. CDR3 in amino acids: CASSPAGQPQHF. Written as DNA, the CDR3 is TGTGCCAGCAGCCCCGCCGGGCAGCCCCAGCATTTT.

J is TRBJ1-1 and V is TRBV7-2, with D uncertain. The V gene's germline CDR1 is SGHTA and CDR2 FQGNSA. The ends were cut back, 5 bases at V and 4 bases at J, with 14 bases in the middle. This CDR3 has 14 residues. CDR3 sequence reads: CASSPDWVGTEAFF. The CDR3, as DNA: TGTGCCAGCAGCCCAGACTGGGTAGGCACTGAAGCTTTCTTT.

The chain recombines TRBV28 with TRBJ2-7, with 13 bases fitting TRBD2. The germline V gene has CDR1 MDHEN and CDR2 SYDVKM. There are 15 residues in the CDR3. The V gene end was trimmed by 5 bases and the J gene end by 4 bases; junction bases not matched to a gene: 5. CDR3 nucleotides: TGTGCCAGCAGTCCGGGACTAGCGGGATCGTACGAGCAGTACTTC. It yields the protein CASSPGLAGSYEQYF.

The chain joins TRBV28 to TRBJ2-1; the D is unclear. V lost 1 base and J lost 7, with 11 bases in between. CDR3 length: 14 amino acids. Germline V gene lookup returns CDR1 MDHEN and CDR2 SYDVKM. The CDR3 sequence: CASSLFPSRNEQFF. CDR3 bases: TGTGCCAGCAGTTTATTCCCGTCGCGGAATGAGCAGTTCTTC.

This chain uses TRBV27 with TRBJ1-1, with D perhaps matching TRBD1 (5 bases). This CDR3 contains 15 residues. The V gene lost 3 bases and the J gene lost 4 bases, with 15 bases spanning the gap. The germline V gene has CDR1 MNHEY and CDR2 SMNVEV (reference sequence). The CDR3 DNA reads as TGTGCCAGCAGTTTTTGGGCTGGTAGGGGCACTGAAGCTTTCTTT. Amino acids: CASSFWAGRGTEAFF.

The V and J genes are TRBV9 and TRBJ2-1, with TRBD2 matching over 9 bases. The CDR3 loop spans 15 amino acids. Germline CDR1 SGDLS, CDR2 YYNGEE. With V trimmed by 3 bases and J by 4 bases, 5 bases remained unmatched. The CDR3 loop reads CASSGGGRGYNEQFF. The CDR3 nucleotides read TGTGCCAGCAGCGGCGGCGGGAGGGGTTACAATGAGCAGTTCTTC.

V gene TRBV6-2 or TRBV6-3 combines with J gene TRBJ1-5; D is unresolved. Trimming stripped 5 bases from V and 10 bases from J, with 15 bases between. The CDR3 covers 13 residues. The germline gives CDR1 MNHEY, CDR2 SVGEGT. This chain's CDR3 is CASSGSLGSPQHF. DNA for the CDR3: TGTGCCAGCAGTGGCAGTCTGGGGAGCCCCCAGCATTTT.

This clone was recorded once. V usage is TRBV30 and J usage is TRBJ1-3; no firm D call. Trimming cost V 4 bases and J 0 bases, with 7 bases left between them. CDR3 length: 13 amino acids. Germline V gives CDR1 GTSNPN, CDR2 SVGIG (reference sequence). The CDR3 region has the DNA TGTGCCTGGACCCGGAGCTCTGGAAACACCATATATTTT. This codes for CAWTRSSGNTIYF.